One and the same sample provided the 30 T cell receptor beta chains below, sequenced in a study of blood T cell repertoires in COVID-19. Profiling relied on immunoSEQ multiplex PCR, and the TCRdb table lists in-frame clones only, not all of them. The sample has about 230,000 clones, approximately 90% seen once; the top ten hold roughly 11%. The sequenced material came from peripheral blood. These receptors were taken from a man in his fifties with COVID-19, enrolled during active disease.

The chain carries TRBV29-1 and TRBJ1-1; D is ambiguous. V shed 5 bases and J shed 1 base, with 8 bases lying between them. The germline V gene encodes CDR1 SQVTM and CDR2 ANQGSEA. The CDR3 has 12 amino acids. The DNA of the CDR3 is TGCAGCGTTCAATCGGGGAACACTGAAGCTTTCTTT. Translating gives CSVQSGNTEAFF.

The chain employs TRBV5-1 and TRBJ2-7; 11 nucleotides match TRBD2. The length of the CDR3 is 18 residues. The junction had 8 bases not matched to a gene; V was cut back by 0 bases and J by 0 bases. Germline V lookup: CDR1 SGHRS, CDR2 YFSETQ. The CDR3 bases are TGCGCCAGCAGCTTGGAGCCTAGCGGGAGGCAAAGCTCCTACGAGCAGTACTTC. Its protein product is CASSLEPSGRQSSYEQYF.

The chain employs TRBV9 and TRBJ2-7; D is undetermined. CDR3 length: 13 residues. The germline V gene has CDR1 SGDLS and CDR2 YYNGEE. V was pared by 1 base and J by 1 base, with 6 bases between. DNA of the CDR3: TGTGCCAGCAGCGTATCTGAGTCCTACGAGCAGTACTTC. It encodes CASSVSESYEQYF.

This clone appeared a few times. The gene calls are TRBV6-6 and TRBJ1-1; D unclear. Germline V gene lookup returns CDR1 MNHNY and CDR2 SVGAGI (reference sequence). The CDR3 sequence is 15 residues long. V lost 2 bases and J lost 5, with 15 bases in between. The CDR3 loop is CASSYRRGRGTEAFF. The CDR3 coding sequence is TGTGCCAGCAGTTACCGGCGCGGGCGGGGAACTGAAGCTTTCTTT.

The chain uses TRBV10-3 and TRBJ1-5; D might be TRBD1 (5 bases). CDR1 ENHRY and CDR2 SYGVKD come from the germline V gene. Trimming removed 4 bases from V and 5 bases from J, with 15 bases in between. The CDR3 totals 15 residues. CDR3 in amino acids: CAISGTGGSDQPQHF. CDR3 bases: TGTGCCATCAGTGGGACCGGGGGGTCGGATCAGCCCCAGCATTTT.

The rearrangement joins TRBV5-4 to TRBJ1-3; D might be TRBD1 (6 bases). Per the germline V gene, CDR1 is SGHNT and CDR2 is YYREEE (reference sequence). This CDR3 is 14 amino acids long. Trimming shortened V by 1 base and J by 8 bases, and 13 bases separated the two germline ends. This CDR3 reads CASSLTGLVDTIYF. CDR3 coding DNA: TGTGCCAGCAGCTTGACAGGGTTGGTTGACACCATATATTTT.

J is TRBJ1-2 and V is TRBV6-5, with 10 bases that match TRBD1. The trim removed 2 bases at V and 7 bases at J, leaving 7 bases unmatched. The CDR3 sequence is 15 residues long. Per germline, CDR1 MNHEY and CDR2 SVGAGI. The CDR3 reads CASSYAATGGSGYTF. The CDR3 coding sequence is TGTGCCAGCAGTTACGCAGCGACAGGGGGCTCTGGCTACACCTTC.

The chain recombines TRBV12-3 or TRBV12-4 with TRBJ2-7; unclear D gene. V was trimmed by 3 bases and J by 2 bases, leaving 8 bases between them. The CDR3 covers 13 residues. In nucleotides, the CDR3 is TGTGCCAGCAGTTTCGGCAGGCCCTACGAGCAGTACTTC. Translation gives CASSFGRPYEQYF.

The rearrangement uses TRBV30 and TRBJ1-1, with no clear D. V shed 1 base and J shed 4 bases, with 7 bases lying between them. Germline values: CDR1 GTSNPN, CDR2 SVGIG (reference sequence). The CDR3 consists of 12 residues. DNA of the CDR3: TGTGCCTGGAGTGGAGGGAGCACTGAAGCTTTCTTT. This sequence encodes CAWSGGSTEAFF.

The chain recombines TRBV3-1 (or the pseudogene TRBV3-2) with TRBJ2-1; 11 bases line up with TRBD2. The ends lost 3 bases at V and 6 bases at J; junction bases unmatched: 4. The CDR3 contains 15 residues. Per the germline V gene, CDR1 is LGHDT and CDR2 is YNNKEL (reference sequence). CDR3: CASSHSGRGGNEQFF. DNA for the CDR3: TGTGCCAGCAGCCATAGCGGGAGGGGGGGCAATGAGCAGTTCTTC.

This chain uses TRBV7-8 with TRBJ2-1; D perhaps matches TRBD2 (6 bases). Per the germline V gene, CDR1 is SGHVS and CDR2 is FQNEAQ. Deletions cut 5 bases from V and 6 bases from J, with 8 bases between. The CDR3 has 12 amino acids. The CDR3 DNA follows: TGTGCCAGCAGCCCGACTAGCAATGAGCAGTTCTTC. Amino acid sequence: CASSPTSNEQFF.

The J gene is TRBJ2-1, the V gene TRBV9; no firm D call. V was pared by 2 bases and J by 0 bases, with 15 bases between. Germline CDR1 reads SGDLS; CDR2 reads YYNGEE. CDR3 length: 17 amino acids. The DNA of the CDR3 is TGTGCCAGCAGCGTCGGCCTCCCAAGAGGCTCCTACAATGAGCAGTTCTTC. Its translation: CASSVGLPRGSYNEQFF.

This clone has a handful of counts. This rearrangement joins TRBV6-1 to TRBJ2-5, with 11 bases matching TRBD1. The CDR3 runs to 18 residues. CDR1 is MNHNS and CDR2 is SASEGT in the germline V gene. V lost 4 bases and J lost 0; bases outside the gene matches: 10. CDR3 sequence: CASSGGTGGLVNQETQYF. The CDR3 nucleotides read TGTGCCAGCAGTGGCGGGACAGGGGGACTAGTAAACCAAGAGACCCAGTACTTC.

The sample holds one count of this clone. The chain uses TRBV20-1 and TRBJ2-1, with D possibly being TRBD2 (5 bases). Germline-derived CDR1 and CDR2 are DFQATT and SNEGSKA (reference sequence). The V end lost 3 bases, the J end lost 7 bases, and 7 bases lay between the germline ends. The CDR3 has 11 residues. Here the CDR3 DNA reads TGCAGTGCTAGGAGGGCAAATGAGCAGTTCTTC. Translated, it gives CSARRANEQFF.

The J gene is TRBJ1-2, the V gene TRBV5-8; a possible D gene is TRBD1 (6 bases). V lost 3 bases to trimming and J lost 4 bases, with 10 bases between them. In germline, CDR1 is SGHTS, CDR2 YDEGEE. This CDR3 comprises 13 residues. DNA for the CDR3: TGTGCCAGCAGCTGGGACACAGGCTATGGCTACACCTTC. As protein: CASSWDTGYGYTF.

The chain links TRBV6-5 to TRBJ2-1; 9 nucleotides agree with TRBD1. J lost 8 bases, V lost 7 bases, and 9 bases had no gene match. The CDR3 has 14 residues. Germline CDR1 reads MNHEY; CDR2 reads SVGAGI. CDR3 protein: CASTDRGQGDEQFF. Written as DNA, the CDR3 is TGTGCCAGCACCGACAGGGGACAGGGAGATGAGCAGTTCTTC.

The gene calls are TRBV5-4 and TRBJ1-5; 7 bases are a match to TRBD1. The CDR3 is 14 amino acids. V lost 3 bases and J lost 6; bases outside the gene matches: 6. Germline values: CDR1 SGHNT, CDR2 YYREEE (reference sequence). In DNA, the CDR3 is TGTGCCAGCAGCTCCCAGGGGGGTGGTCAGCCCCAGCATTTT. It translates to CASSSQGGGQPQHF.

This chain joins TRBV27 and TRBJ2-7; 7 bases are shared with TRBD2. CDR3 length: 14 residues. Per germline, CDR1 MNHEY and CDR2 SMNVEV (reference sequence). V dropped 4 bases and J dropped 3; count of bases not matched to a gene: 6. Written as DNA, the CDR3 is TGTGCCAGCAGTTGGGAGGGATTTGGCTACGAGCAGTACTTC. It codes for CASSWEGFGYEQYF.

V and J are TRBV28 and TRBJ2-7, with D unresolved. Deletions cut 4 bases from V and 4 bases from J, with 11 bases between. CDR3 length: 13 residues. Germline V gives CDR1 MDHEN, CDR2 SYDVKM. CDR3 DNA: TGTGCCAGCAGTTCGCCAGGTTTTTACGAGCAGTACTTC. Translation: CASSSPGFYEQYF.

This clone was counted between two and nine times. This chain connects TRBV28 to TRBJ2-1; D gene uncertain. Looked up from germline, CDR1 is MDHEN and CDR2 is SYDVKM. This CDR3 has 13 residues. V was clipped by 3 bases and J by 6 bases, with 9 bases between them. CDR3 protein: CASSFSVRNEQFF. For the CDR3, the DNA is TGTGCCAGCAGTTTTAGTGTACGCAATGAGCAGTTCTTC.

This clone was picked up a small number of times. CDR3: CAIREGANTEAFF. Here the CDR3 DNA reads TGTGCCATCAGGGAGGGGGCGAACACTGAAGCTTTCTTT. This sequence joins TRBV10-3 and TRBJ1-1, with 7 nucleotides matching TRBD1. Per germline, CDR1 ENHRY and CDR2 SYGVKD. The trim removed 6 bases at V and 1 base at J, leaving 2 bases unmatched. This CDR3 contains 13 residues.

The chain uses TRBV5-1 and TRBJ2-7; 8 nucleotides agree with TRBD2. There are 15 residues in the CDR3. The V segment lost 4 bases and the J segment 2 bases; nucleotides outside the gene matches: 8. Per the germline V gene, CDR1 is SGHRS and CDR2 is YFSETQ. CDR3 bases: TGCGCCAGCAGCCTGAGCGGGAGTAGGGCCTACGAGCAGTACTTC. Translated: CASSLSGSRAYEQYF.

This chain connects TRBV15 to TRBJ2-2; 8 bases agree with TRBD2. This CDR3 is built from 16 residues. The germline V gene encodes CDR1 LNHNV and CDR2 YYDKDF (reference sequence). After removal of 7 bases from V and 5 bases from J, the junction contained 12 bases not matched to a gene. The CDR3 sequence: CATNQRETSRTGELFF. Here the CDR3 DNA reads TGTGCCACCAACCAGCGGGAGACGAGTCGGACCGGGGAGCTGTTTTTT.

The V and J genes are TRBV19 and TRBJ2-1, with 7 bases that match TRBD2. This CDR3 region has 15 residues. CDR1 is LNHDA, CDR2 SQIVND, per germline (reference sequence). V was clipped by 10 bases and J by 8 bases; unmatched bases: 17. As DNA, the CDR3 is TGTGCCACCAAACGAGTGGCGGGAGAGGGCCATGAGCAGTTCTTC. This encodes CATKRVAGEGHEQFF.

This clone was observed once. This chain connects TRBV7-2 to TRBJ2-1; D may be TRBD2 (7 bases). Germline CDR1 SGHTA, CDR2 FQGNSA. Trimming removed 0 bases at V and 4 bases at J, with 13 bases between. The CDR3 length is 16 residues. The CDR3 region has the DNA TGTGCCAGCAGCTTAGCTACGGGGGGCGGTTACAATGAGCAGTTCTTC. It yields the protein CASSLATGGGYNEQFF.

This clone was observed once. The V call is TRBV5-4, the J call TRBJ2-1; 15 nucleotides agree with TRBD2. The CDR3 length is 19 residues. From germline, CDR1 is SGHNT and CDR2 YYREEE (reference sequence). Trimming took 3 bases from V and 0 from J; bases not matched to a gene: 7. CDR3: CASSSPGLAGGSSYNEQFF. CDR3 sequence (DNA): TGTGCCAGCAGCTCGCCGGGACTAGCGGGAGGTAGCTCCTACAATGAGCAGTTCTTC.

This chain connects TRBV7-2 to TRBJ1-2; 7 bases fit TRBD1. Germline values: CDR1 SGHTA, CDR2 FQGNSA. The junction had 8 bases not matched to a gene; V was cut back by 1 base and J by 6 bases. The CDR3 totals 15 residues. In nucleotides, the CDR3 is TGTGCCAGCAGCTTAGTAGCCAGGGGGGCGCATGGCTACACCTTC. Residues: CASSLVARGAHGYTF.

This clone has a single count. V is TRBV11-2 and J is TRBJ1-1; no clear D gene. Germline CDR1 SGHAT, CDR2 FQNNGV. V was cut by 1 base and J by 3 bases, with 6 bases left in between. The CDR3 sequence is 13 residues long. The CDR3 loop reads CASSLVTDTEAFF. DNA of the CDR3: TGTGCCAGCAGCTTAGTTACGGACACTGAAGCTTTCTTT. The full variable domain, its missing parts supplied by reference TRBV11-2 and TRBJ1-1, is EAGVAQSPRYKIIEKRQSVAFWCNPISGHATLYWYQQILGQGPKLLIQFQNNGVVDDSQLPKDRFSAERLKGVDSTLKIQPAKLEDSAVYLCASSLVTDTEAFFGQGTRLTVV.

The rearrangement links TRBV6-2 or TRBV6-3 to TRBJ1-1; D unclear. V gave up 6 bases and J gave up 2 bases, with 7 bases separating them. CDR1 is MNHEY and CDR2 is SVGEGT in the germline V gene. This CDR3 is 12 amino acids long. The CDR3 nucleotides read TGTGCCAGCAGCCACAGAAACACTGAAGCTTTCTTT. It encodes CASSHRNTEAFF.

The chain carries TRBV5-1 and TRBJ1-4; D is uncertain. Germline lookup yields CDR1 SGHRS and CDR2 YFSETQ. With 2 bases removed from V and 7 bases from J, the gap between germline ends came to 9 bases. The CDR3 has 13 residues. The CDR3 DNA follows: TGCGCCAGCAGCTTTTTTTCCCGTGAAAAACTGTTTTTT. Residues: CASSFFSREKLFF.